The clone carrying this T cell receptor beta chain has just a few counts. Its antigen is not known. Clones were sequenced by immunoSEQ multiplex PCR, and TCRdb holds only the in-frame ones, with some missing. The sample lists about 180,000 clones, about 93% occurring once. The data originate from a study of T cell responses to AZD1222 COVID-19 vaccine. Trimming cost V 7 bases and J 0 bases, with 9 bases left between them. The length of the CDR3 is 13 residues. Overall study findings and caveats: Researchers report vaccine-associated CD4 TCRs spanning spike, with dominance at 160-218 and 743-854. Nearly half of unique spike-specific TCRs reportedly avoided B.1.351 and B.1.1.7 mutated regions. Possibly, clonal diversity was underestimated; donors were largely white British and included more females.

This receptor was obtained from an adult who received the MenACWY meningococcal vaccine as a control. Sequences were derived from peripheral blood, sampled 28 days after the second dose of the MenACWY control vaccine. The chain links TRBV12-3 or TRBV12-4 to TRBJ1-1; the D gene is possibly TRBD1 (5 bases). The CDR3 coding sequence is TGTGCCAGCATAAAGGGGTTGAACACTGAAGCTTTCTTT. Protein sequence: CASIKGLNTEAFF.